The present T cell receptor beta chain was sequenced within a study of post-analysis software for immune sequencing data. Overall study: Relapsing-remitting, secondary progressive and progressive-relapsing courses of multiple sclerosis were included. Study findings and constraints: Comparison of patients with controls showed about 5 TRBV segments more frequent in patients, TRBV5-6, TRBV5-1 and TRBV20-1 among them. There was significantly lower normalized Chao1 diversity in multiple sclerosis patients than in controls. Analysis by F measure revealed that same-batch samples clustered strongly together.

Comment on this clonotype: The antigen is undetermined.

Each TCR beta cDNA library carried unique molecular identifiers. T cells, roughly 0.9 to 11 million of them, yielded 500,000 or so cDNA molecules. Using its own MiXCR run on the PCR reads, TCRdb lists one record per CDR3 protein. The data hold about 820,000 distinct CDR3 sequences, with roughly 50% observed a single time. The CDR3 loop spans 17 amino acids. Germline loops: CDR1 DFQATT, CDR2 SNEGSKA (reference sequence). Trimming removed 3 bases from V and 0 bases from J; junction bases left unmatched: 11. The clonotype comes from a girl aged 10-17 years with multiple sclerosis. Specimen: blood. V and J are TRBV20-1 and TRBJ2-1, with 7 bases aligning to TRBD1. The CDR3 nucleotides are TGCAGTGCTAGGGGCTCTTTGACAGGGAGCTCCTACAATGAGCAGTTCTTC. It translates to CSARGSLTGSSYNEQFF.